This TCR beta chain appears in the sequencing data of a study of cytomegalovirus exposure and HLA in healthy donors. CDR3 size: 13 residues. Germline V CDR1 and CDR2: MNHEY, SMNVEV (reference sequence). Trimming removed 3 bases at V and 5 bases at J, with 10 bases between. The PCR ran on 60 Vbeta and 13 Jbeta primers. Using immunoSEQ multiplex PCR, the repertoire was profiled, and TCRdb retains in-frame clones only, with some absent. The sample records some 150,000 clones, about 70% being singletons. The V call is TRBV27, the J call TRBJ2-5, with a possible D match to TRBD2 (5 bases). The sequencing input was PBMCs. The TCR sequence derives from a middle-aged woman in good health and CMV-seronegative. The CDR3 spells CASSFGVGETQYF. In DNA form, the CDR3 reads TGTGCCAGCAGTTTCGGGGTGGGCGAGACCCAGTACTTC.